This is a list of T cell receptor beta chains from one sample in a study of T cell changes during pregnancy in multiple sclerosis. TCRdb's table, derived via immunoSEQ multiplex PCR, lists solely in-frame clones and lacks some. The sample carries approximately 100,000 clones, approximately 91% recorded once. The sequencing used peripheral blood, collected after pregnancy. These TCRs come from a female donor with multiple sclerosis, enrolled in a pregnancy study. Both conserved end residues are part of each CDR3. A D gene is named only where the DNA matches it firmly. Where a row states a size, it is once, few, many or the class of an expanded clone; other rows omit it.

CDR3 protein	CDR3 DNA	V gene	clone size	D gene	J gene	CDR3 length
CAIGGGNQPQHF	TGTGCCATCGGTGGAGGCAATCAGCCCCAGCATTTT	TRBV10-3	NA	NA	TRBJ1-5	12
CASSWDRDTGELFF	TGTGCCAGCAGTTGGGACAGGGATACCGGGGAGCTGTTTTTT	TRBV6-5	NA	TRBD1	TRBJ2-2	14
CASSLGHGQDTEAFF	TGCGCCAGCAGCCTGGGACATGGTCAGGACACTGAAGCTTTCTTT	TRBV5-1	NA	NA	TRBJ1-1	15
CSAESGNTIYF	TGCAGTGCGGAGTCTGGAAACACCATATATTTT	TRBV20-1	few	NA	TRBJ1-3	11
CASSLSRGLNNEQFF	TGTGCCAGCAGTTTATCCAGGGGGCTTAACAATGAGCAGTTCTTC	TRBV27	NA	TRBD1	TRBJ2-1	15
CASSPRGTNYGYTF	TGTGCCAGCAGCCCCCGCGGGACTAACTATGGCTACACCTTC	TRBV7-9	NA	NA	TRBJ1-2	14
CAISDISGVGQPQHF	TGTGCCATCAGTGATATCAGCGGGGTCGGACAGCCCCAGCATTTT	TRBV10-3	once	NA	TRBJ1-5	15
CASRRGLAGGKNEQYF	TGTGCCAGCAGGAGGGGACTAGCGGGGGGGAAAAACGAGCAGTACTTC	TRBV2	NA	TRBD2	TRBJ2-7	16
CASSLRQDEYGYTF	TGTGCCAGCAGCTTAAGACAGGACGAGTATGGCTACACCTTC	TRBV4-2	NA	NA	TRBJ1-2	14
CASSRAAGGAYYGYTF	TGTGCCAGCAGCAGGGCAGCAGGGGGCGCTTACTATGGCTACACCTTC	TRBV27	NA	TRBD1	TRBJ1-2	16
CASSVEQGALNTEAFF	TGTGCCAGTAGTGTAGAACAGGGGGCTCTGAACACTGAAGCTTTCTTT	TRBV19	NA	TRBD1	TRBJ1-1	16
CASSMGQYSNQPQHF	TGTGCCAGCAGCATGGGACAGTATAGCAATCAGCCCCAGCATTTT	TRBV5-8	once	TRBD1	TRBJ1-5	15
CASSVDGPGKLFF	TGCGCCAGCAGTGTGGATGGGCCCGGAAAACTGTTTTTT	TRBV10-1	NA	NA	TRBJ1-4	13
CASSPGQGPNEKLFF	TGCGCCAGCAGCCCAGGACAGGGACCTAATGAAAAACTGTTTTTT	TRBV5-1	NA	TRBD1	TRBJ1-4	15
CASSYSRVSGELFF	TGTGCCAGCAGTTACTCGAGGGTCTCCGGGGAGCTGTTTTTT	TRBV6-5	NA	NA	TRBJ2-2	14
CAIGTSGGADTQYF	TGTGCCATTGGGACTAGCGGTGGGGCAGATACGCAGTATTTT	TRBV7-3	NA	TRBD2	TRBJ2-3	14
CASNPGGSNQPQHF	TGTGCCAGTAACCCAGGGGGGAGCAATCAGCCCCAGCATTTT	TRBV19	NA	TRBD1	TRBJ1-5	14
CAWRPHTGEQYF	TGTGCCTGGAGACCCCATACGGGGGAGCAGTACTTC	TRBV30	NA	NA	TRBJ2-7	12
CASIGGTSGDLSYNEQFF	TGTGCCAGCATCGGTGGGACTAGCGGGGACCTCTCCTACAATGAGCAGTTCTTC	TRBV7-9	NA	TRBD2	TRBJ2-1	18
CAMHRGTGELFF	TGTGCCATGCACAGGGGCACCGGGGAGCTGTTTTTT	TRBV6-1	NA	TRBD1	TRBJ2-2	12
CASRQTNTGELFF	TGTGCCAGCCGACAGACGAACACCGGGGAGCTGTTTTTT	TRBV6-5	NA	NA	TRBJ2-2	13
CASSQETSGGGSGTQYF	TGTGCCAGCAGCCAAGAGACTAGCGGGGGAGGGTCGGGCACGCAGTATTTT	TRBV4-2	NA	TRBD2	TRBJ2-3	17
CASSRRGRIFHEQYF	TGTGCCAGCAGCCGCAGGGGTAGGATCTTCCACGAGCAGTACTTC	TRBV7-2	once	NA	TRBJ2-7	15
CASSQARGINEKLFF	TGTGCCAGCAGCCAAGCCAGGGGGATTAATGAAAAACTGTTTTTT	TRBV14	NA	TRBD1	TRBJ1-4	15
CASRTGGPNQPQHF	TGTGCCAGTAGAACAGGGGGCCCGAATCAGCCCCAGCATTTT	TRBV19	NA	TRBD1	TRBJ1-5	14
CASSPLGGTDTQYF	TGTGCCAGCAGCCCCCTCGGGGGCACAGATACGCAGTATTTT	TRBV5-4	once	NA	TRBJ2-3	14
CASSLVAGALQETQYF	TGTGCCAGCAGCTTAGTCGCAGGGGCCCTCCAAGAGACCCAGTACTTC	TRBV7-2	NA	NA	TRBJ2-5	16
CASSDYGQGVQETQYF	TGTGCCAGCAGTGACTATGGACAGGGGGTCCAAGAGACCCAGTACTTC	TRBV6-1	NA	TRBD1	TRBJ2-5	16
CARETGGQETQYF	TGTGCCAGGGAGACAGGGGGACAGGAGACCCAGTACTTC	TRBV7-5	NA	NA	TRBJ2-5	13
CATSRDQIASGQGSTGELFF	TGTGCCACCAGCAGAGATCAAATCGCATCGGGACAGGGGTCCACCGGGGAGCTGTTTTTT	TRBV15	NA	TRBD1	TRBJ2-2	20
CASSVAPTGMNTEAFF	TGTGCCAGCAGCGTAGCCCCGACAGGCATGAACACTGAAGCTTTCTTT	TRBV9	once	NA	TRBJ1-1	16
CASTEETATNYGYTF	TGTGCCAGCACCGAGGAGACAGCTACTAACTATGGCTACACCTTC	TRBV7-9	NA	NA	TRBJ1-2	15
CASSLVPSGTEAFF	TGTGCCAGCAGCTTAGTTCCATCGGGTACTGAAGCTTTCTTT	TRBV11-1	NA	NA	TRBJ1-1	14
CSAEGAPGGETQYF	TGCAGCGCCGAGGGAGCTCCGGGAGGAGAGACCCAGTACTTC	TRBV29-1	once	TRBD2	TRBJ2-5	14
CASSLAGTGNSPLHF	TGTGCCAGCAGTTTAGCCGGGACAGGAAATTCACCCCTCCACTTT	TRBV5-6	NA	TRBD1	TRBJ1-6	15
CASGLVLGSTNEKLFF	TGTGCTAGTGGTTTGGTACTAGGCAGCACTAATGAAAAACTGTTTTTT	TRBV12-5	NA	NA	TRBJ1-4	16
CASSPYRGESTNEKLFF	TGCGCCAGCAGCCCTTACAGGGGAGAGTCAACTAATGAAAAACTGTTTTTT	TRBV5-1	NA	TRBD1	TRBJ1-4	17
CASSAADYTDTQYF	TGTGCCAGCAGCGCGGCGGACTACACAGATACGCAGTATTTT	TRBV9	once	NA	TRBJ2-3	14
CASRIAGRVAYNEQFF	TGTGCCAGCAGAATAGCGGGGCGCGTTGCCTACAATGAGCAGTTCTTC	TRBV6-6	NA	TRBD2	TRBJ2-1	16
CASSLASRAGTPLHF	TGTGCCAGCAGCTTAGCGAGCAGGGCAGGTACACCCCTCCACTTT	TRBV7-8	NA	NA	TRBJ1-6	15
CASSEGLSGPQHF	TGTGCCAGCAGCGAGGGCTTATCAGGGCCCCAGCATTTT	TRBV5-8	few	NA	TRBJ1-5	13
CASSLTGSYNEQFF	TGTGCCAGCAGCCTGACAGGCTCCTACAATGAGCAGTTCTTC	TRBV14	NA	NA	TRBJ2-1	14
CASSHIAGGSYNEQFF	TGCGCCAGCAGCCACATTGCGGGGGGATCCTACAATGAGCAGTTCTTC	TRBV4-1	NA	TRBD2	TRBJ2-1	16
CASKVVDRSYEQYF	TGCGCCAGCAAAGTAGTGGACAGATCCTACGAGCAGTACTTC	TRBV5-1	NA	NA	TRBJ2-7	14
CASSLAIASGYEQYF	TGTGCCAGCAGCTTAGCGATCGCTAGCGGCTACGAGCAGTACTTC	TRBV7-8	NA	TRBD2	TRBJ2-7	15
CASSEKQGRELFF	TGTGCCAGCAGCGAAAAACAGGGCCGGGAGCTGTTTTTT	TRBV5-4	NA	NA	TRBJ2-2	13
CASSPRDFSYQEAFF	TGTGCCAGCAGCCCGCGGGACTTTTCGTATCAGGAAGCTTTCTTT	TRBV9	NA	NA	TRBJ1-1	15
CASSLGAGMNTEAFF	TGTGCCAGCAGTTTAGGGGCAGGGATGAACACTGAAGCTTTCTTT	TRBV7-3	NA	NA	TRBJ1-1	15
CASVPVAPTGELFF	TGTGCTAGTGTTCCGGTCGCGCCCACCGGGGAGCTGTTTTTT	TRBV12-5	NA	NA	TRBJ2-2	14
CATSGGGVSPRGETQYF	TGTGCCACCAGCGGAGGGGGAGTTTCTCCAAGAGGGGAGACCCAGTACTTC	TRBV15	NA	NA	TRBJ2-5	17
CASSLKTGTPYNSPLHF	TGTGCCAGCTCACTAAAAACCGGGACACCTTATAATTCACCCCTCCACTTT	TRBV18	NA	NA	TRBJ1-6	17
CASKNNGGAAYGYTF	TGTGCCAGCAAGAATAACGGTGGGGCGGCGTATGGCTACACCTTC	TRBV6-1	NA	NA	TRBJ1-2	15